Shown below are 2 T cell receptor beta chains from a single sample sequenced in a study of cytomegalovirus exposure and HLA in healthy donors. Primers: 60 Vbeta forward and 13 Jbeta reverse. The method was immunoSEQ multiplex PCR; TCRdb's version includes in-frame clones alone and lacks a portion of them. The sample has 75,000 to 100,000 clones, 65% to 80% seen once. Material for sequencing was PBMCs. The receptors were sampled from a man aged 60-69 years in good health and CMV-seropositive.

The rearrangement uses TRBV27 and TRBJ2-5; D is undetermined. The J call may be faulty, since TRBJ2-7 better matches the DNA end. CDR1 MNHEY and CDR2 SMNVEV come from the germline V gene (reference sequence). The CDR3 sequence is 12 residues long. The CDR3 spells CASRGSPYEQYF. CDR3 DNA: TGTGCCAGCAGAGGTAGCCCCTACGAGCAGTACTTC.

The V and J genes are TRBV28 and TRBJ1-4; TRBD1 aligns across 7 bases. The length of the CDR3 is 18 residues. V dropped 6 bases and J dropped 4; count of bases not matched to a gene: 17. Germline V CDR1 and CDR2: MDHEN, SYDVKM. The CDR3 sequence is CASSLDRDAPTFNEKLFF. The CDR3 DNA follows: TGTGCCAGCAGCCTTGACAGGGACGCTCCGACATTTAATGAAAAACTGTTTTTT.